These T cell receptor beta chains were read from a single sample in a study of identical twins. From the 5' RACE reads, TCRdb called clonotypes with MiXCR, one entry per CDR3 protein. The sample lists about 1.7 million distinct CDR3 sequences, roughly a third occurring once. Specimen: cord blood. The receptor set was obtained from a newborn girl in good health. The CDR3 runs from the conserved cysteine through the conserved F or W. D genes are given only for firm matches.

>TRBV5-1|NA|12
CASIGVYNEQFF
>TRBV3-1|NA|15
CASSESSRNTDTQYF
>TRBV3-1|TRBD2|18
CASSLGTSGRYLQETQYF
>TRBV7-9|TRBD1|15
CASSPPTGRDIEQFF
>TRBV21-1|NA|15
CASSKEFWQGEKLFF
>TRBV12-3/TRBV12-4|NA|12
CASSPIHNEQFF
>TRBV27|NA|14
CASALGGFQETQFF
>TRBV20-1|NA|13
CSALPDRNYGYTF
>TRBV28|NA|15
CASSLKQSLGDEQFF
>TRBV12-3/TRBV12-4|NA|16
CASSAGRANSNQPQHF
>TRBV7-9|NA|15
CASSLAAGTGSPLHF
>TRBV20-1|NA|13
CSARGLGDTEAFF
>TRBV4-1|NA|12
CASSQGGQTQYF
>TRBV29-1|NA|14
CSVEDRDGTYEQYF
>TRBV10-2|NA|13
CASSEVLGAIQYF
>TRBV7-2|NA|15
CASSPQLGTHTEAFF
>TRBV27|NA|12
CASSPRPLEQYF